This T cell receptor (beta chain) originates from a study of regulatory T cells in long-lasting Graves disease. The CDR3 extends over 13 amino acids. V was trimmed by 2 bases and J by 6 bases, leaving 13 bases between them. Germline lookup yields CDR1 DFQATT and CDR2 SNEGSKA (reference sequence). Time point of the sample: persistent/refractory GD, antithyroid drugs over 5 years with positive TRAb. RNA isolated from PBMCs was used to make the TCR library. This clonotype has at least ten counts. Assembly of TCR beta libraries relied on iRepertoire HTBI primers together with Arm-PCR of CDR3 regions. Each CDR3 protein gets one entry after TCRdb re-called the multiplex PCR reads with MiXCR. The sample contains under 500,000 distinct CDR3 sequences, roughly 20% of which appear only once.

The TCR comes from a female donor with Graves disease. The material was peripheral blood mononuclear cells (PBMCs), obtained when the disease was refractory, from a patient treated with antithyroid drugs. This chain connects TRBV20-1 to TRBJ1-2, with a weak D call TRBD1 (6 bases). CDR3 sequence reads: CSARLRGPDGYTF. The CDR3 bases are TGCAGTGCTAGACTCAGGGGCCCTGATGGCTACACCTTC.